These 4 T cell receptor beta chains share one sample of origin, sequenced in a study of monozygotic twins with inflammatory bowel disease. TCRdb derives one entry per CDR3 protein from the 5' RACE reads, leaving out DNA. The sample holds more than 300,000 distinct CDR3 sequences. The material sequenced was blood. The receptors here all came from a human donor with ulcerative colitis or Crohn's disease, or a healthy co-twin of an affected twin (not recorded which).

The chain links TRBV7-2 to TRBJ1-4. The CDR3 has 15 residues. Germline CDR1 SGHTA, CDR2 FQGNSA. The CDR3: CASSLARQRLEKLFF.

The CDR3 reads CASSLEQPSYNEQFF. This sequence joins TRBV7-2 and TRBJ2-1. Germline assignment: CDR1 SGHTA and CDR2 FQGNSA. The CDR3 runs to 15 residues.

This rearrangement joins TRBV3-1 to TRBJ2-4; TCRdb reports TRBD1, a call that lacks DNA to check it against. Germline lookup yields CDR1 LGHDT and CDR2 YNNKEL (reference sequence). CDR3 size: 15 residues. The CDR3 is CASSHARMGKNIQYF.

The rearrangement uses TRBV12-3 or TRBV12-4 and TRBJ1-3; without DNA, the TCRdb call of TRBD1 cannot be checked. This CDR3 has 14 residues. The CDR3 sequence is CASSPQGTGNTIYF.